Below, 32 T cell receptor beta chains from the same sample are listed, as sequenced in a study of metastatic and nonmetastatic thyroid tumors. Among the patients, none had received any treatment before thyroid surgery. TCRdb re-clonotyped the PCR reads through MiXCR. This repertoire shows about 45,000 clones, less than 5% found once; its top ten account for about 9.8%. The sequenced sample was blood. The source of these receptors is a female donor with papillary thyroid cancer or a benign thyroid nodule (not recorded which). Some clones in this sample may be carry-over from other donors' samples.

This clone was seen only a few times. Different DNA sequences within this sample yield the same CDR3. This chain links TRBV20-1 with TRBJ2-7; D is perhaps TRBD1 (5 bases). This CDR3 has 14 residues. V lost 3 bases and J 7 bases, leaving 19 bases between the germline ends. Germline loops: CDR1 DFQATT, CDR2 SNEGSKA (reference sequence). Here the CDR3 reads CSASSSGPGGEQYF. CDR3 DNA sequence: TGCAGTGCTAGCTCCTCAGGGCCGGGCGGAGAGCAGTACTTC.

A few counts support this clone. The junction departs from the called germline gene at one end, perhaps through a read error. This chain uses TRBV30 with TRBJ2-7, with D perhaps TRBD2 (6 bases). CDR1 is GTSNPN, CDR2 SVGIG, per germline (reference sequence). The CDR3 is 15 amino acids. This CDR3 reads CAWSIGTDSSYGQYF. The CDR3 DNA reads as TGTGCCTGGAGCATCGGGACTGATAGCTCCTACGGGCAGTACTTC.

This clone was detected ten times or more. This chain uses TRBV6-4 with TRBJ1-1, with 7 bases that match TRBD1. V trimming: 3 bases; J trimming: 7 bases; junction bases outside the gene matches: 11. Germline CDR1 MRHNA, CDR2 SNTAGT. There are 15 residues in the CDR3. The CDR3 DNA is TGTGCCAGCAGTGAAAAAGCCGGGACAGCGGTTGAAGCTTTCTTT. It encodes CASSEKAGTAVEAFF.

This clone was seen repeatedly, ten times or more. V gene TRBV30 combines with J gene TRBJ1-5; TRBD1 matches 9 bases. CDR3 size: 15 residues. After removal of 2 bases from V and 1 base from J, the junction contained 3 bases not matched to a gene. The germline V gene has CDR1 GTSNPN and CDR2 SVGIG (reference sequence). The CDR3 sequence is CAWSRTGASNQPQHF. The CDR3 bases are TGTGCCTGGAGTCGGACAGGGGCGAGCAATCAGCCCCAGCATTTT.

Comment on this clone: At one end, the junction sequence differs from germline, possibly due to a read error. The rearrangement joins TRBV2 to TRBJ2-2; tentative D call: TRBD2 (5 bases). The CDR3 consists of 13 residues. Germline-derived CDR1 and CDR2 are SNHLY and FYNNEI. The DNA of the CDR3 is TGTGCCAGCAGATTGGGGAACACCGGGGATCTGCTTTTT. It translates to CASRLGNTGDLLF.

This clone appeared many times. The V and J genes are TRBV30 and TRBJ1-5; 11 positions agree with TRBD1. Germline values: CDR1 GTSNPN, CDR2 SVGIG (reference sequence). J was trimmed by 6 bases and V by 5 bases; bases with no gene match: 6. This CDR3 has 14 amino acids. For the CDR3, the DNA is TGTGCCTGGGGGGGGACAGGGGGAGTTCAGCCCCAGCATTTT. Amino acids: CAWGGTGGVQPQHF.

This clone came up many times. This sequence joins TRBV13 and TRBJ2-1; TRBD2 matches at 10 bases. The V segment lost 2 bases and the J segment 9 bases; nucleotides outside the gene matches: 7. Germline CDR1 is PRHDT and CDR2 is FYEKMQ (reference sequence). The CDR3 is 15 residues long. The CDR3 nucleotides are TGTGCCAGCAGCTTAAGGCTAGCGGGAGCCGGTGAGCAGTTCTTC. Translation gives CASSLRLAGAGEQFF.

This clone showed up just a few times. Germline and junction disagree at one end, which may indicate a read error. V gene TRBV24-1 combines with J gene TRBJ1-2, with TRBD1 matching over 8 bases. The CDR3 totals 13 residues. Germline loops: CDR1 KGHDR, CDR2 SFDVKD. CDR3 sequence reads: CAASDSRGPGYTF. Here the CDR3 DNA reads TGTGCCGCCAGTGATTCCAGGGGGCCAGGCTACACCTTC.

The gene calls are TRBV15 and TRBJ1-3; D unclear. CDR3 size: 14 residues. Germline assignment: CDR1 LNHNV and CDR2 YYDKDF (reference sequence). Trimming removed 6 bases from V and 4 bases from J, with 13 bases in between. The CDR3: CATSNRVEGNTIYF. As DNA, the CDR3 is TGTGCCACCAGTAATCGGGTCGAGGGAAACACCATATATTTT.

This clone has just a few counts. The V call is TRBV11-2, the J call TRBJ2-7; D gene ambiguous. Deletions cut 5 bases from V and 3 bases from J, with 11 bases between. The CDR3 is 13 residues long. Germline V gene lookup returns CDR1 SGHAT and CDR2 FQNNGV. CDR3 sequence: CASSRTAIYEQYF. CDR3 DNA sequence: TGTGCCAGCAGCCGGACGGCAATCTACGAGCAGTACTTC.

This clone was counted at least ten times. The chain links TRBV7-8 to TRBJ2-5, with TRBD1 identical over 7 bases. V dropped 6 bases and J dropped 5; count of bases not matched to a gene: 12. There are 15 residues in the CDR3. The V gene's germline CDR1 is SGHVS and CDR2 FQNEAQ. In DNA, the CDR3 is TGTGCCAGCAGTCCCGACAGGGTCCTCAGTGAGACCCAGTACTTC. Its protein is CASSPDRVLSETQYF.

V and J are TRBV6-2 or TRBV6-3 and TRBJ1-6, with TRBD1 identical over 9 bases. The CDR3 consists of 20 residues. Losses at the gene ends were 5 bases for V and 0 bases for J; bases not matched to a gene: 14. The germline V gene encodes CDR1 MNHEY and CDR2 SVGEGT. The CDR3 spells CASSKLRDREACSYNSPLHF. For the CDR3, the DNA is TGTGCCAGCAGTAAACTCCGGGACAGGGAGGCGTGCTCCTATAATTCACCCCTCCACTTT.

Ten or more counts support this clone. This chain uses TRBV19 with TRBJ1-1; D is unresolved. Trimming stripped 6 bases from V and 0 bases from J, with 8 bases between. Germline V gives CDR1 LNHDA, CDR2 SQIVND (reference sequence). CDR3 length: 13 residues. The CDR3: CASSGWMNTEAFF. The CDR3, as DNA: TGTGCCAGTAGCGGATGGATGAACACTGAAGCTTTCTTT.

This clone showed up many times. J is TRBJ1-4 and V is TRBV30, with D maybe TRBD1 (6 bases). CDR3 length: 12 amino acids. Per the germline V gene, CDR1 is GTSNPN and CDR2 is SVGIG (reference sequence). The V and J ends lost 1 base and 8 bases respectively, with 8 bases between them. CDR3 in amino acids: CAWSGQGEKLFF. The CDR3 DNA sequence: TGTGCCTGGAGTGGGCAGGGGGAAAAACTGTTTTTT.

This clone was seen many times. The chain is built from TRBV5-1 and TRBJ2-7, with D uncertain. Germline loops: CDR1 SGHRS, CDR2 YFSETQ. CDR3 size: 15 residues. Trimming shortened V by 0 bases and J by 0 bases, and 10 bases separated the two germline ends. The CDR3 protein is CASSLDSVGSYEQYF. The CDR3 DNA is TGCGCCAGCAGCTTGGATTCAGTGGGCTCCTACGAGCAGTACTTC.

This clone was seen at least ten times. Here the CDR3 DNA reads TGTGCCAGCAGCTCCGGGACTAGCGCCTTCAATGAGCAGTTCTTC. Translated: CASSSGTSAFNEQFF. The V and J genes are TRBV11-3 and TRBJ2-1; TRBD2 aligns across 10 bases. Germline V gives CDR1 SGHNT, CDR2 YENEEA. This CDR3 is 15 amino acids long. Losses at the gene ends were 4 bases for V and 6 bases for J; bases not matched to a gene: 6.

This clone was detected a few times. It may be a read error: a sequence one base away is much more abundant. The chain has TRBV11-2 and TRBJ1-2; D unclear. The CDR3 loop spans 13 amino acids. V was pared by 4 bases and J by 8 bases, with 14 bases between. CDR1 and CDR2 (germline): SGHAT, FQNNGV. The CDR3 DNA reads TGTGCCAGCAGCTCCGACCGGGGTTCCGGCTACACCTTC. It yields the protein CASSSDRGSGYTF.

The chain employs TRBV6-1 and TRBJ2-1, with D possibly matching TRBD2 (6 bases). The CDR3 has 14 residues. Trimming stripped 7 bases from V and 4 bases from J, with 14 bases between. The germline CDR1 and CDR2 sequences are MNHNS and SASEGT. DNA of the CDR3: TGTGCCAGCAACCGACTAGTGGATTACAATGAGCAGTTCTTC. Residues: CASNRLVDYNEQFF.

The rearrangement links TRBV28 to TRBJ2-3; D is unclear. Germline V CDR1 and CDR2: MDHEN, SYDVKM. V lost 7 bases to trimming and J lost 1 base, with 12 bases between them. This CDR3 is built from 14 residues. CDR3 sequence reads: CASIFLIGTDTQYF. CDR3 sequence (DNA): TGTGCCAGCATTTTCCTCATCGGCACAGATACGCAGTATTTT.

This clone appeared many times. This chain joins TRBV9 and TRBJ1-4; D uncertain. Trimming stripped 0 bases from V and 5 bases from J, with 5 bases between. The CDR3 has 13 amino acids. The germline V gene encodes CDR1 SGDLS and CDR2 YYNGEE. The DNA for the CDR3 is TGTGCCAGCAGCGTAGATGGGAATGAAAAACTGTTTTTT. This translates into CASSVDGNEKLFF.

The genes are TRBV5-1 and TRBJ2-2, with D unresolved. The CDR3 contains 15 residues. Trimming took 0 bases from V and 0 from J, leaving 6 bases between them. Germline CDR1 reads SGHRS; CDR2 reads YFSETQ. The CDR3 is CASSLGAPNTGELFF. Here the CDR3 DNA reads TGCGCCAGCAGCTTGGGCGCACCGAACACCGGGGAGCTGTTTTTT.

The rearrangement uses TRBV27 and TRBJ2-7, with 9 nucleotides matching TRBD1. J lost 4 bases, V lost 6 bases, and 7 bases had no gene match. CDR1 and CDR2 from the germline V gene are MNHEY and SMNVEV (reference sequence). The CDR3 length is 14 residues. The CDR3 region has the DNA TGTGCCAGCAGCGGCGGGACAGGGCTTTACGAGCAGTACTTC. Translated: CASSGGTGLYEQYF.

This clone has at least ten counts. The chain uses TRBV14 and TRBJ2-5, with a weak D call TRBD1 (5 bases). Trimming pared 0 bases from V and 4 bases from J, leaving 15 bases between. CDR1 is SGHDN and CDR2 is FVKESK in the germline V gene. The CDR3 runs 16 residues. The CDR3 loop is CASSQDWTRVLETQYF. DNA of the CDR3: TGTGCCAGCAGCCAAGACTGGACAAGGGTGTTAGAGACCCAGTACTTC.

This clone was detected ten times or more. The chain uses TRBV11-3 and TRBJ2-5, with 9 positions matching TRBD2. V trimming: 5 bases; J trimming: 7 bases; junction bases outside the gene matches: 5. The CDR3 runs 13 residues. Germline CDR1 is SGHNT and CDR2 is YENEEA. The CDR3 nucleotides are TGTGCCAGCAGCGAGGGGACTAGCACGACCCAGTACTTC. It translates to CASSEGTSTTQYF.

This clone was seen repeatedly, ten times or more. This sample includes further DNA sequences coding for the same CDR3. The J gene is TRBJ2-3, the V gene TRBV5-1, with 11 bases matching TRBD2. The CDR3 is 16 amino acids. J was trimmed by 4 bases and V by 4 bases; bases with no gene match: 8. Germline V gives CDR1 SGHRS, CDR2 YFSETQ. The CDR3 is CASSLVAGGPPDTQYF. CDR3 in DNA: TGCGCCAGCAGCCTGGTAGCGGGAGGGCCCCCAGATACGCAGTATTTT.

The CDR3: CASSSSMGSEAFF. The DNA for the CDR3 is TGTGCCAGCAGTAGTTCGATGGGCTCTGAAGCTTTCTTT. The chain employs TRBV6-1 and TRBJ1-1; D remains ambiguous. The CDR3 is 13 amino acids. Germline-derived CDR1 and CDR2 are MNHNS and SASEGT. V lost 5 bases and J 6 bases, leaving 13 bases between the germline ends.

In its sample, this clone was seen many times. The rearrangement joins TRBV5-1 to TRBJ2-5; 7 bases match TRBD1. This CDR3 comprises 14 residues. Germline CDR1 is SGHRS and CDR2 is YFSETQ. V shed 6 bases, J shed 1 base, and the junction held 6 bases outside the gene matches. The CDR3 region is CASTPGGTQETQYF. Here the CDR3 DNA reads TGCGCCAGCACCCCAGGGGGTACCCAAGAGACCCAGTACTTC. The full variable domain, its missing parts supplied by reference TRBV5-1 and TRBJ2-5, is KAGVTQTPRYLIKTRGQQVTLSCSPISGHRSVSWYQQTPGQGLQFLFEYFSETQRNKGNFPGRFSGRQFSNSRSEMNVSTLELGDSALYLCASTPGGTQETQYFGPGTRLLVL.

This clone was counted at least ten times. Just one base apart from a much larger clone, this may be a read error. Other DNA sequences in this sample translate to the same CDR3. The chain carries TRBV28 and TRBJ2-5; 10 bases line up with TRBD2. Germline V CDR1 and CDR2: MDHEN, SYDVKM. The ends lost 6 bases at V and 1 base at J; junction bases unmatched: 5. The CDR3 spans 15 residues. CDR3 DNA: TGTGCCAGCAGCCCGGGACTAGCGCCCCAAGAGACCCAGTACTTC. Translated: CASSPGLAPQETQYF.

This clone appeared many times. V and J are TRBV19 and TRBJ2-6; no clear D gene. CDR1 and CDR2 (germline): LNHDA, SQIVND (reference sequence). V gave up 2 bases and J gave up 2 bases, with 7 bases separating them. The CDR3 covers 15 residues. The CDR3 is CASSIWVTGANVLTF. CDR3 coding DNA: TGTGCCAGTAGTATATGGGTGACTGGGGCCAACGTCCTGACTTTC.

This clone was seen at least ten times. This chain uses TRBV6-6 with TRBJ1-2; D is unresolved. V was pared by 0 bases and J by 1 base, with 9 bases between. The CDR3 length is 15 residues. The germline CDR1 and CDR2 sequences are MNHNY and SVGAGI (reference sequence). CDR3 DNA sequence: TGTGCCAGCAGTTACTCAGGTCTGAATAACTATGGCTACACCTTC. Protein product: CASSYSGLNNYGYTF.

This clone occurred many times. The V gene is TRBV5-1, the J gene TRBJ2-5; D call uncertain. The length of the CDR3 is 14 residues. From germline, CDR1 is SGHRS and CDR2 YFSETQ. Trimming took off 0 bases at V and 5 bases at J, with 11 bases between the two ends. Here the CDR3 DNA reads TGCGCCAGCAGCTTGGATCCGGGCAGTGAGACCCAGTACTTC. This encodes CASSLDPGSETQYF. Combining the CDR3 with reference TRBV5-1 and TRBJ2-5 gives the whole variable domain KAGVTQTPRYLIKTRGQQVTLSCSPISGHRSVSWYQQTPGQGLQFLFEYFSETQRNKGNFPGRFSGRQFSNSRSEMNVSTLELGDSALYLCASSLDPGSETQYFGPGTRLLVL.

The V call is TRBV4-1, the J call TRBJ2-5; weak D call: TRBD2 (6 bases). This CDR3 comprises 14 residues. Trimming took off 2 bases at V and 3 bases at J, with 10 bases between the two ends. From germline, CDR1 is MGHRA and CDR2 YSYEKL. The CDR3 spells CASSQRGGEETQYF. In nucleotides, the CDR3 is TGCGCCAGCAGCCAACGGGGCGGGGAAGAGACCCAGTACTTC.